A selection of T cell receptor beta chains follows, all from one sample in a study of T cell responses to AZD1222 COVID-19 vaccine. Assay: immunoSEQ multiplex PCR; the TCRdb copy retains only in-frame clones and omits some. The sample carries 70,000 to 100,000 clones, 80% to 95% recorded once. The material sequenced was peripheral blood, taken 28 days after the second AZD1222 dose. All receptors derive from an adult who received the AZD1222 COVID-19 vaccine. The CDR3 runs from the conserved cysteine through the conserved F or W. The order of the fields is J gene, D gene, V gene, CDR3 protein. A D gene is named only where the DNA matches it firmly.

>TRBJ1-2|.|TRBV19
CASSTQGLYGYTF
>TRBJ2-5|TRBD1|TRBV10-3
CAIGDRVQETQYF
>TRBJ2-1|TRBD2|TRBV7-3
CASSSRLAGGEQFF
>TRBJ2-7|TRBD1|TRBV7-9
CATQRDRGYEQYF
>TRBJ2-1|.|TRBV7-8
CASSLRPESYNEQFF
>TRBJ1-1|TRBD1|TRBV19
CASRLHRGTSDAEAFF
>TRBJ1-2|.|TRBV28
CASTTPRGGDYGYTF
>TRBJ2-3|TRBD2|TRBV6-5
CASSPSGVSTDTQYF
>TRBJ1-4|TRBD1|TRBV27
CASSLGQGLGKLFF
>TRBJ2-7|TRBD2|TRBV6-4
CASSKPGLVISEQYF
>TRBJ1-1|.|TRBV6-5
CASSYSVAGFQAFF
>TRBJ2-1|.|TRBV3-1/TRBV3-2
CASSENYNEQFF
>TRBJ2-3|TRBD1|TRBV7-3
CASSSKTGGQGDTQYF
>TRBJ2-7|.|TRBV10-3
CAISVAGYEQYF
>TRBJ1-5|TRBD1|TRBV5-4
CASSLGGGRNQPQHF
>TRBJ1-1|.|TRBV10-2
CASSVGRVNTEAFF
>TRBJ1-1|.|TRBV7-2
CASSFNGNTEAFF
>TRBJ1-3|.|TRBV5-6
CASNPGQYSGNTIYF
>TRBJ1-1|TRBD1|TRBV28
CASIAGGRGVTEAFF
>TRBJ1-1|.|TRBV28
CASSHQQVIGAEAFF
>TRBJ1-1|.|TRBV30
CAWSVGQNTEAFF
>TRBJ2-7|TRBD1|TRBV7-2
CASSSGTGSSYEQYF
>TRBJ2-7|.|TRBV9
CASSVDAGSFMKYF
>TRBJ1-3|.|TRBV19
CASTFPGPGNTIYF
>TRBJ2-7|TRBD1|TRBV3-1/TRBV3-2
CASGRQGASYEQYF
>TRBJ2-7|.|TRBV13
CASSLGTGGSDYEQYF
>TRBJ1-2|TRBD1|TRBV28
CASSLSQGVRGYTF
>TRBJ2-3|.|TRBV7-2
CASSLVAGTDTQYF
>TRBJ2-3|.|TRBV29-1
CSVEGPASTDTQYF
>TRBJ1-6|.|TRBV11-3
CASSSGLQNSPLHF
>TRBJ2-1|.|TRBV6-2/TRBV6-3
CASSYSPINEQFF
>TRBJ1-2|TRBD1|TRBV29-1
CSVEGTGTGYGYTF
>TRBJ2-5|TRBD1|TRBV4-1
CASSQLQGLGKETQYF
>TRBJ2-7|.|TRBV9
CASSSVAGFYEQYF
>TRBJ1-1|.|TRBV9
CASKSEGETEAFF
>TRBJ1-2|.|TRBV3-1/TRBV3-2
CASSQDGAEGYTF
>TRBJ1-6|.|TRBV30
CAWIRKGREISPLHF
>TRBJ2-1|.|TRBV14
CASSQLYNEQFF
>TRBJ2-3|.|TRBV10-3
CATWPGNTDTQYF
>TRBJ1-2|TRBD1|TRBV5-6
CASSSPLDRVGYGYTF
>TRBJ2-7|.|TRBV15
CATSRDRSSALSYEQYF
>TRBJ1-2|.|TRBV6-5
CASSYDPNYGYTF
>TRBJ2-1|.|TRBV5-1
CASNPGVGPDNEQFF
>TRBJ1-2|.|TRBV6-5
CASSYSTGPDGYTF
>TRBJ2-7|TRBD2|TRBV7-9
CASSPPGLASPYEQYF
>TRBJ1-4|.|TRBV28
CASSFGSTAPGGKLFF
>TRBJ2-2|.|TRBV27
CASSFRAPGELFF
>TRBJ2-7|.|TRBV28
CASSAPLNHEQYF
>TRBJ1-6|.|TRBV9
CASSVGGPNSPLHF
>TRBJ1-2|.|TRBV30
CAWNRGGNYGYTF
>TRBJ1-6|.|TRBV3-1/TRBV3-2
CASSPAGNFAAKSPLHF
>TRBJ1-6|TRBD1|TRBV5-4
CASTRQGLPYNSPLHF
>TRBJ2-7|TRBD1|TRBV30
CAWSGGDREGEQYF